This T cell receptor beta chain was identified in a study of T cells in Graves' hyperthyroidism and ophthalmopathy. General study findings and limits: Ophthalmopathy was identified by the model a median 6.5 months ahead of onset.

V was clipped by 0 bases and J by 9 bases, with 15 bases between them. Looked up from germline, CDR1 is SGHAT and CDR2 is FQNNGV. CDR3 size: 15 residues. Each diagnosis drew on symptoms, thyroxine, TRAb, thyroid ultrasound and orbital computed tomography findings. The PBMCs were taken from less than 11 ml of fresh peripheral blood. Details on this clonotype: As yet, its antigen is unknown.

The CDR3 regions of TCR beta were amplified from RNA transcripts. Using the HTBI primer set, a first-round RT-PCR was run on the TCR CDR3. TCRdb re-derived calls from the multiplex PCR reads in MiXCR, one entry per CDR3 protein. Among approximately 600,000 distinct CDR3 sequences listed, around 15% were seen once. This chain joins TRBV11-2 and TRBJ2-4; a possible D gene is TRBD2 (6 bases). Sample: blood. The sequence derives from a woman in her 40s with Graves' ophthalmopathy. The CDR3 is CASSLDYGGSRIQYF. The CDR3 DNA reads as TGTGCCAGCAGCTTAGATTATGGGGGGTCGCGCATTCAGTACTTC.